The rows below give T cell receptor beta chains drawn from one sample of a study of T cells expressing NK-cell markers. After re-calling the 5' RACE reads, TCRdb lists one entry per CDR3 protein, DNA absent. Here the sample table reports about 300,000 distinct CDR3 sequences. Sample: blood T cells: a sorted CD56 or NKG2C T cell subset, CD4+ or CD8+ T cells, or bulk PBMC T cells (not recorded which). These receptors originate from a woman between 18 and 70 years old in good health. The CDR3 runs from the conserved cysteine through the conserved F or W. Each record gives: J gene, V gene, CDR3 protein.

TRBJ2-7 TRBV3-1 CASSHPRDRGLSEQYF
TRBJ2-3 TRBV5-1 CASRSGTGTDTQYF
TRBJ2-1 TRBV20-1 CSAPTSGRSYNEQFF
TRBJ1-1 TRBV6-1 CASSTHGARDTEAFF
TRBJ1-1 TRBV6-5 CASTRGAEAFF
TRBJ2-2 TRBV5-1 CASSSWAGTGELFF
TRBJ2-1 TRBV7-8 CASSDRAYNEQFF
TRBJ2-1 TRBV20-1 CSASTQSTYNEQFF
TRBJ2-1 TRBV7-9 CASRSPGSGNEQFF
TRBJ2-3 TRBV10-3 CAIRVGDTDTQYF
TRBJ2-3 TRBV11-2 CASSPLGGGDTQYF
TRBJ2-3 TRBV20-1 CSAPSPNTQYF
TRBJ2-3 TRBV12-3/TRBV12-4 CASSLRTGVVSDTQYF
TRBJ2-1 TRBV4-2 CASSPGGTESSYNEQFF
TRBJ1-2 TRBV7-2 CASSPGQGPYYGYTF
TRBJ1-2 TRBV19 CASLSTGRVEGGYTF
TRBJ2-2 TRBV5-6 CASSWGTTYTGELFF
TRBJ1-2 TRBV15 CATSRDLTGYGYTF
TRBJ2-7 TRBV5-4 CASSLGQGAYEQYF